This T cell receptor beta chain originates from a study of control samples from healthy donors and cancer patients. The V gene lost 2 bases and the J gene lost 0 bases, with 11 bases spanning the gap. Germline-derived CDR1 and CDR2 are MGHRA and YSYEKL. The CDR3 is made up of 17 amino acids. TCRdb's table, derived via immunoSEQ multiplex PCR, lists solely in-frame clones and lacks some. The sample holds some 100,000 clones, roughly nine tenths seen once. This receptor was taken from a woman in her fifties or sixties in good health. The sample consisted of blood. The V call is TRBV4-1, the J call TRBJ1-6, with unresolved D. CDR3 region: CASSQKGQSSYNSPLHF. DNA of the CDR3: TGCGCCAGCAGCCAAAAGGGTCAGAGCTCCTATAATTCACCCCTCCACTTT.